This is a list of T cell receptor beta chains from one sample in a study of T cells in Graves' hyperthyroidism and ophthalmopathy. In TCRdb, the multiplex PCR reads were re-called with MiXCR into one record per CDR3 protein. The sample carries around 500,000 distinct CDR3 sequences, 22% recorded once. The source material was blood. All receptors derive from an older woman with Graves' ophthalmopathy. Each CDR3 is given with its conserved first and last residue. The D gene is left open where the match is weak. The size entry is marked missing in some rows and otherwise reads once, few, many or a size class.

d_gene | abundance | j_gene | v_gene | len | CDR3aa | CDR3nt
NA | NA | TRBJ2-3 | TRBV5-1 | 14 | CASSLGGSEDTQYF | TGCGCCAGCAGCTTAGGTGGGAGTGAGGATACGCAGTATTTT
NA | few | TRBJ1-1 | TRBV20-1 | 13 | CSAGLTGNTEAFF | TGCAGTGCTGGATTGACAGGGAACACTGAAGCTTTCTTT
NA | many | TRBJ2-7 | TRBV24-1 | 13 | CATAPGGAYEQYF | TGTGCCACCGCGCCGGGGGGCGCCTACGAGCAGTACTTC
NA | many | TRBJ2-2 | TRBV2 | 11 | CASRGAGELFF | TGTGCCAGCCGGGGGGCTGGGGAGCTGTTTTTT
NA | few | TRBJ2-2 | TRBV9 | 16 | CASSVGLATNTGELFF | TGTGCCAGCAGCGTAGGGCTAGCGACGAACACCGGGGAGCTGTTTTTT
TRBD2 | once | TRBJ2-7 | TRBV7-9 | 18 | CASSLAQLAGVIGNEQYF | TGTGCCAGCAGCTTAGCCCAGCTAGCGGGAGTCATTGGGAATGAGCAGTACTTC
NA | NA | TRBJ2-3 | TRBV9 | 17 | CASSPEGGQGSTDTQYF | TGTGCCAGCAGCCCGGAAGGGGGGCAGGGAAGCACAGATACGCAGTATTTT
TRBD1 | NA | TRBJ1-2 | TRBV20-1 | 13 | CSANRGANYGYTF | TGCAGTGCTAACAGGGGGGCCAACTATGGCTACACCTTC
TRBD1 | few | TRBJ1-1 | TRBV7-9 | 15 | CASSFSLTGATEAFF | TGTGCCAGCAGCTTTTCTCTCACAGGGGCCACTGAAGCTTTCTTT
NA | few | TRBJ1-2 | TRBV20-1 | 10 | CSASIYGYTF | TGCAGTGCTAGCATATATGGCTACACCTTC
NA | NA | TRBJ1-3 | TRBV6-4 | 12 | CASSSPGDTIYF | TGTGCCAGCAGTTCCCCCGGGGACACCATATATTTT
TRBD1 | few | TRBJ1-3 | TRBV7-2 | 17 | CASSLTGGGPSGNTIYF | TGTGCCAGCAGCTTAACAGGGGGGGGACCCTCTGGAAACACCATATATTTT
TRBD1 | few | TRBJ1-1 | TRBV19 | 15 | CASSMGRGSNTEAFF | TGTGCCAGTAGTATGGGCAGGGGGTCGAACACTGAAGCTTTCTTT
NA | many | TRBJ2-7 | TRBV28 | 14 | CASSLRAGGYEQYF | TGTGCCAGCAGTTTACGGGCAGGGGGGTACGAGCAGTACTTC
NA | many | TRBJ2-1 | TRBV2 | 13 | CASSFDSGAEQFF | TGTGCCAGCAGTTTCGACTCGGGGGCTGAGCAGTTCTTC
TRBD1 | many | TRBJ1-5 | TRBV12-3/TRBV12-4 | 14 | CASSPTGTNQPQHF | TGTGCCAGCAGTCCGACAGGGACCAATCAGCCCCAGCATTTT
NA | NA | TRBJ1-5 | TRBV18 | 14 | CASSPGAANQPQHF | TGTGCCAGCTCACCAGGGGCTGCCAATCAGCCCCAGCATTTT
TRBD1 | few | TRBJ1-6 | TRBV7-9 | 15 | CASILIGQGSSPLHF | TGTGCCAGCATCCTTATCGGACAGGGGAGTTCACCCCTCCACTTT
TRBD1 | NA | TRBJ2-7 | TRBV11-2 | 17 | CASSHRDSYWSSYEQYF | TGTGCCAGCAGCCACCGGGACAGTTATTGGAGCTCCTACGAGCAGTACTTC
TRBD2 | few | TRBJ2-1 | TRBV11-3 | 16 | CASSLTTSGGPQEQFF | TGTGCCAGCAGCCTCACTACCAGCGGGGGGCCCCAGGAGCAGTTCTTC
NA | many | TRBJ2-3 | TRBV9 | 11 | CASSVEDTQYF | TGTGCCAGCAGCGTAGAAGATACGCAGTATTTT
NA | few | TRBJ1-2 | TRBV3-1 | 14 | CASSLRTANYGYTF | TGTGCCAGCAGCTTACGGACAGCTAACTATGGCTACACCTTC
TRBD1 | few | TRBJ1-1 | TRBV3-1 | 14 | CASTQGQGHTEAFF | TGTGCCAGCACCCAGGGACAGGGACACACTGAAGCTTTCTTT
TRBD2 | few | TRBJ2-3 | TRBV12-5 | 15 | CASGLGLAGVDTQYF | TGTGCTAGTGGCCTGGGACTAGCGGGAGTGGATACGCAGTATTTT
NA | NA | TRBJ1-2 | TRBV6-2/TRBV6-3 | 12 | CASSSGEWRYTF | TGTGCCAGCAGTTCAGGGGAGTGGCGCTACACCTTC
NA | few | TRBJ2-7 | TRBV19 | 15 | CASSGREKVADEQYF | TGTGCCAGTAGTGGCAGGGAAAAGGTCGCGGACGAGCAGTACTTC
TRBD2 | many | TRBJ2-7 | TRBV28 | 15 | CASRISGREDYEQYF | TGTGCCAGCAGGATAAGCGGGAGGGAGGACTACGAGCAGTACTTC
TRBD2 | few | TRBJ2-7 | TRBV18 | 15 | CASSGTSGNPYEQYF | TGTGCCAGCTCCGGGACTAGCGGGAATCCCTACGAGCAGTACTTC
TRBD1 | NA | TRBJ2-3 | TRBV9 | 17 | CASSVVGTGASTDTQYF | TGTGCCAGCAGCGTAGTGGGGACAGGGGCTAGCACAGATACGCAGTATTTT
NA | many | TRBJ1-2 | TRBV28 | 13 | CASGDRDLYGYTF | TGTGCCAGCGGAGACCGGGATCTCTATGGCTACACCTTC
TRBD2 | few | TRBJ2-1 | TRBV20-1 | 15 | CSARVAGVPNNEQFF | TGCAGTGCTAGAGTTGCGGGAGTACCTAACAATGAGCAGTTCTTC
NA | NA | TRBJ2-7 | TRBV20-1 | 11 | CSARLVYEQYF | TGCAGTGCTAGACTAGTCTACGAGCAGTACTTC
TRBD2 | NA | TRBJ2-5 | TRBV5-1 | 16 | CASSSSGTRIGETQYF | TGCGCCAGCAGCTCCTCCGGGACTAGAATTGGAGAGACCCAGTACTTC
NA | NA | TRBJ2-5 | TRBV9 | 14 | CASSRRGGEETQYF | TGTGCCAGCAGCAGGAGAGGGGGAGAGGAGACCCAGTACTTC
NA | NA | TRBJ1-3 | TRBV11-2 | 15 | CASSFFLRFNNTIYF | TGTGCCAGCAGCTTTTTTTTGCGATTCAACAACACCATATATTTT
TRBD1 | NA | TRBJ1-2 | TRBV6-1 | 14 | CASGSQGVSYGYTF | TGTGCCAGCGGATCACAGGGGGTTTCCTATGGCTACACCTTC
TRBD2 | NA | TRBJ2-1 | TRBV28 | 15 | CASSLGTSGIYEQFF | TGTGCCAGCAGTTTGGGGACTAGCGGGATCTATGAGCAGTTCTTC
NA | NA | TRBJ2-7 | TRBV11-3 | 13 | CASSPAGNYEQYF | TGTGCCAGCAGCCCCGCCGGGAACTACGAGCAGTACTTC
TRBD2 | NA | TRBJ2-1 | TRBV6-2/TRBV6-3 | 16 | CASSWTSGGNYNEQFF | TGTGCCAGCAGTTGGACTAGCGGGGGGAATTACAATGAGCAGTTCTTC
NA | once | TRBJ2-1 | TRBV9 | 14 | CASSVAGTVNEQFF | TGTGCCAGCAGCGTAGCAGGGACGGTGAATGAGCAGTTCTTC
NA | NA | TRBJ2-2 | TRBV7-6 | 15 | CASSLYGTNTGELFF | TGTGCCAGCAGCTTATACGGGACCAACACCGGGGAGCTGTTTTTT
NA | NA | TRBJ1-6 | TRBV7-2 | 17 | CASSLRMRSSYNSPLHF | TGTGCCAGCAGCCTGAGGATGAGGAGCTCCTATAATTCACCCCTCCACTTT
NA | NA | TRBJ2-2 | TRBV7-9 | 14 | CASIKGGRTGELFF | TGTGCCAGCATCAAGGGAGGACGGACCGGGGAGCTGTTTTTT
TRBD1 | NA | TRBJ1-5 | TRBV30 | 15 | CAWSGDRDFNQPQHF | TGTGCCTGGAGCGGAGACAGGGACTTCAATCAGCCCCAGCATTTT
TRBD2 | NA | TRBJ2-3 | TRBV18 | 17 | CASSPIGTSGVRDTQYF | TGTGCCAGCTCACCGATCGGGACTAGCGGTGTTAGAGATACGCAGTATTTT
TRBD1 | NA | TRBJ2-3 | TRBV6-1 | 14 | CASKDRGPADTQYF | TGTGCCAGCAAGGACAGGGGGCCCGCAGATACGCAGTATTTT
TRBD1 | few | TRBJ1-2 | TRBV20-1 | 15 | CSAFPRTGNNYGYTF | TGCAGTGCTTTCCCCAGGACAGGGAACAACTATGGCTACACCTTC
TRBD2 | NA | TRBJ2-3 | TRBV6-1 | 15 | CASAGASGSRDTQYF | TGTGCCTCTGCGGGGGCTAGCGGGAGTAGAGATACGCAGTATTTT
TRBD1 | many | TRBJ1-5 | TRBV3-1 | 15 | CASSFGTGSNQPQHF | TGTGCCAGCAGCTTTGGGACAGGGAGCAATCAGCCCCAGCATTTT
NA | NA | TRBJ1-1 | TRBV10-1 | 12 | CASSDPGREAFF | TGCGCCAGCAGTGATCCCGGGCGCGAAGCTTTCTTT
NA | NA | TRBJ2-7 | TRBV20-1 | 13 | CSAKRKGGYEQYF | TGCAGTGCTAAACGGAAGGGCGGGTACGAGCAGTACTTC
NA | few | TRBJ1-3 | TRBV5-1 | 15 | CASSQTGASGNTIYF | TGCGCCAGCAGCCAGACAGGCGCCTCTGGAAACACCATATATTTT